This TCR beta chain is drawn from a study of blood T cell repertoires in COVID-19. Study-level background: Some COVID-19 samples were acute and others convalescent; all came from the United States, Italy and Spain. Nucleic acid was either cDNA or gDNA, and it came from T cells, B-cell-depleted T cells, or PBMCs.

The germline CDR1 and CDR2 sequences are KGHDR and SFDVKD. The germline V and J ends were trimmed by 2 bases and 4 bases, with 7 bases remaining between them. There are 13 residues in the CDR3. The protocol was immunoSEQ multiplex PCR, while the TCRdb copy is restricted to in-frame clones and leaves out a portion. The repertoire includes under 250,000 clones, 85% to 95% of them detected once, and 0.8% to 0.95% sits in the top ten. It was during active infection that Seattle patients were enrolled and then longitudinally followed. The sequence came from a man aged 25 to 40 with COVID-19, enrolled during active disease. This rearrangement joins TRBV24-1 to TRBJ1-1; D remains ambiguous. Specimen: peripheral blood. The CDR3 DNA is TGTGCCACCAGTGATTCCAAGAGCACTGAAGCTTTCTTT. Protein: CATSDSKSTEAFF.